This TCR beta chain was retrieved from a study of shared clonotypes between healthy human individuals. As for the study in general: With ages of 18 to 49, the donors were a couple of women and three men. Whole-study findings and limits: Donor scarcity curtailed the genetic and exposure-history diversity represented herein.

Germline loops: CDR1 LNHNV, CDR2 YYDKDF (reference sequence). The CDR3 sequence is 14 residues long. V was shortened by 5 bases and J by 5 bases, with 16 bases between the two germline ends. A remark on this clone: The antigen remains undetermined.

The repertoire was sequenced with immunoSEQ multiplex PCR; TCRdb's copy has only in-frame clones and lacks some. This sample yields 2,100,000 or so clones, of which 95% are seen a single time; approximately 0.13% belongs to the top ten. Input material: naive CD4+ T cells sorted from blood. Subset here: CD45RA+ positively selected. This clonotype was obtained from a man aged 18 to 29 in good health. The genes are TRBV15 and TRBJ2-7; tentative D call: TRBD1 (5 bases). Written as DNA, the CDR3 is TGTGCCACCAGCGTTAGGGGAATGATTGACGAGCAGTACTTC. The encoded protein is CATSVRGMIDEQYF.